These T cell receptor beta chains were read from a single sample in a study of preoperative IRX-2 immunotherapy in early breast cancer. Produced via immunoSEQ multiplex PCR; TCRdb's table is partial and in-frame only. The sample lists 25,000 to 30,000 clones; under 90% were seen once. Specimen collection occurred from a patient treated with IRX-2 immunotherapy. The receptors derive from a human donor with breast cancer. Each CDR3 is given with its conserved first and last residue. Each record gives: J gene, V gene, CDR3 length, clone size, D gene, CDR3 protein, CDR3 DNA. A D gene is named only where the DNA matches it firmly. Not every row has a clone size; where given, it reads once, few, many or a size class.

>TRBJ2-7|TRBV28|13|.|TRBD1
CASSDTGVYEQYF
TGTGCCAGCAGTGATACAGGGGTCTACGAGCAGTACTTC
>TRBJ1-5|TRBV18|15|.|.
CASSPPGGGNQPQHF
TGTGCCAGCTCACCACCTGGGGGGGGCAATCAGCCCCAGCATTTT
>TRBJ2-2|TRBV6-8|15|.|TRBD2
CASSGFSGGAGELFF
TGTGCCAGCAGTGGCTTTAGCGGGGGGGCCGGGGAGCTGTTTTTT
>TRBJ2-7|TRBV11-3|15|.|.
CASSSRGSGTYEQYF
TGTGCCAGCAGTTCGCGGGGCTCTGGGACCTACGAGCAGTACTTC
>TRBJ2-3|TRBV18|12|.|.
CASSLLPDTQYF
TGTGCCAGCTCACTCCTCCCAGATACGCAGTATTTT
>TRBJ2-7|TRBV6-8|12|.|.
CASTDPSYEQYF
TGTGCCAGCACCGATCCCTCCTACGAGCAGTACTTC
>TRBJ1-1|TRBV6-8|16|.|.
CASSYSINLMNTEAFF
TGTGCCAGCAGTTACTCGATTAATCTAATGAACACTGAAGCTTTCTTT
>TRBJ2-7|TRBV11-3|14|.|.
CASSSWGQSYEQYF
TGTGCCAGCAGCTCTTGGGGGCAGTCCTACGAGCAGTACTTC
>TRBJ1-1|TRBV7-1|13|once|.
CASSYGPDSEAFF
TGTGCCAGCAGCTACGGGCCAGACTCTGAAGCTTTCTTT
>TRBJ1-2|TRBV6-7|14|.|.
CASARQDPNYGYTF
TGTGCCAGCGCCCGTCAAGACCCCAACTATGGCTACACCTTC
>TRBJ2-1|TRBV11-3|14|.|TRBD1
CASSQGQGAGEQFF
TGTGCCAGCAGCCAGGGGCAGGGGGCTGGTGAGCAGTTCTTC
>TRBJ1-4|TRBV11-3|15|.|TRBD1
CASSSQGARGEKLFF
TGTGCCAGCAGCTCACAGGGGGCTAGGGGTGAAAAACTGTTTTTT
>TRBJ2-1|TRBV5-1|15|.|.
CASSLGSSVYNEQFF
TGCGCCAGCAGCTTGGGATCTAGCGTTTACAATGAGCAGTTCTTC
>TRBJ1-1|TRBV6-8|14|.|TRBD1
CASSTRQGNTEAFF
TGTGCCAGCAGTACAAGACAGGGAAACACTGAAGCTTTCTTT
>TRBJ1-2|TRBV11-3|14|.|.
CASSLGGRHYGYTF
TGTGCCAGCAGCTTAGGGGGGCGCCATTATGGCTACACCTTC
>TRBJ1-1|TRBV28|16|few|.
CASSWVGRLMNTEAFF
TGTGCCAGCAGTTGGGTAGGACGGTTAATGAACACTGAAGCTTTCTTT
>TRBJ2-7|TRBV30|15|.|.
CASDWAAGSSYEQYF
TGTGCCTCCGATTGGGCGGCGGGAAGCTCCTACGAGCAGTACTTC
>TRBJ2-5|TRBV6-8|14|.|TRBD2
CASSVPGTRETQYF
TGTGCCAGCAGTGTACCCGGGACTAGGGAGACCCAGTACTTC
>TRBJ1-5|TRBV28|16|.|.
CASSWGGALSNQPQHF
TGTGCCAGTTCTTGGGGGGGGGCCTTGAGCAATCAGCCCCAGCATTTT
>TRBJ1-2|TRBV29-1|13|.|.
CSAPSQGNYGYTF
TGCAGCGCCCCGAGTCAGGGGAACTATGGCTACACCTTC
>TRBJ1-1|TRBV19|16|.|TRBD1
CASGGQGDGAGTEAFF
TGTGCCAGTGGAGGACAGGGGGACGGGGCGGGCACTGAAGCTTTCTTT
>TRBJ2-7|TRBV6-8|14|.|TRBD1
CASSETGKIYEQYF
TGTGCCAGCAGTGAGACAGGGAAGATCTACGAGCAGTACTTC
>TRBJ1-4|TRBV11-3|14|.|.
CASSSDPGNEKLFF
TGTGCCAGCAGCTCTGATCCGGGAAATGAAAAACTGTTTTTT
>TRBJ2-7|TRBV28|18|once|TRBD2
CASLDPAGAGGRYYEQYF
TGTGCCAGCCTGGACCCCGCTGGGGCGGGAGGTAGATACTACGAGCAGTACTTC
>TRBJ2-5|TRBV7-6|15|.|.
CASSLGWGKWETQYF
TGTGCCAGCAGCTTGGGATGGGGGAAATGGGAGACCCAGTACTTC
>TRBJ1-2|TRBV23-1|14|.|TRBD1
CASSQRDSRGGYTF
TGCGCCAGCAGCCAACGGGACAGCCGCGGAGGCTACACCTTC
>TRBJ1-2|TRBV30|14|.|TRBD1
CAWGLTGMGYGYTF
TGTGCCTGGGGTTTGACAGGGATGGGCTATGGCTACACCTTC
>TRBJ1-1|TRBV6-8|15|.|.
CASSSPTGNRTEAFF
TGTGCCAGCAGTTCCCCAACAGGGAATAGGACTGAAGCTTTCTTT